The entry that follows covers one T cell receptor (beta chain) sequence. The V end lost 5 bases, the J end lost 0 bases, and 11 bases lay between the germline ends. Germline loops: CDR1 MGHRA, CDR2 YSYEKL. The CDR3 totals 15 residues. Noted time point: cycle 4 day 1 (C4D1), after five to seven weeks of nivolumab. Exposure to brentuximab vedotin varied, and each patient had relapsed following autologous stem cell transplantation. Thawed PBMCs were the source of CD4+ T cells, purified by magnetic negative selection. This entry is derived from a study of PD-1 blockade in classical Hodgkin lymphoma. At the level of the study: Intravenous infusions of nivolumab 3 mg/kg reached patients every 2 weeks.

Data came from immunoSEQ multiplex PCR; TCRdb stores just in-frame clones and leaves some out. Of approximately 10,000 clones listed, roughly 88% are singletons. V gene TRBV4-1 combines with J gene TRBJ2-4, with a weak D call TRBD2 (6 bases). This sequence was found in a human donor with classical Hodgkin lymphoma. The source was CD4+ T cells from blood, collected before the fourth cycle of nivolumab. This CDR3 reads CASSSLGGAKNIQYF. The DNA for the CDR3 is TGCGCCAGCAGCTCTCTGGGGGGAGCCAAAAACATTCAGTACTTC.